What follows describes a single T cell receptor beta chain. The CDR3 has 15 residues. The V gene's germline CDR1 is MDHEN and CDR2 SYDVKM. The ends were cut back, 3 bases at V and 6 bases at J, with 17 bases in the middle. This entry belongs to a study of blood T cell repertoires in COVID-19. Study-wide background: The study drew acute and convalescent COVID-19 samples from the United States, Italy and Spain.

Clones were read by immunoSEQ multiplex PCR, and TCRdb kept only the in-frame ones, dropping some. This table has about 240,000 clones, roughly four fifths appearing once. The V call is TRBV28, the J call TRBJ1-2; the D gene is possibly TRBD1 (5 bases). This clonotype was sampled from a man younger than 40 who had recovered from COVID-19. The sequenced sample was peripheral blood. The CDR3 bases are TGTGCCAGCAGTTTGGGCGGGGGTCACAAGGATGGCTACACCTTC. It encodes CASSLGGGHKDGYTF.